One T cell receptor (beta chain) is described in this entry. What it recognizes is unknown. The CDR3 has 18 residues. Germline trimming cut 2 bases from V and 5 bases from J; bases unmatched to any gene: 14. CDR1 and CDR2 from the germline V gene are MNHEY and SMNVEV (reference sequence). This sample was taken from a study of cytomegalovirus exposure and HLA in healthy donors. As for the study in general: From donors who were HLA-typed, an early data release held 80 million to 95 million unique TCRs. Regarding the study as a whole: Later examination showed HLA-associated TCR beta chains had greater clonal expansion than equally common others.

Vbeta (60) and Jbeta (13) primers were used in the PCR. Some clones are missing from TCRdb's copy, which holds only in-frame ones; the method was immunoSEQ multiplex PCR. The sample lists around 50,000 clones; approximately 70% were seen once. The gene calls are TRBV27 and TRBJ2-5; 10 bases align to TRBD2. The sequenced sample was PBMCs. The receptor comes from a woman between 50 and 59 years old in good health and CMV-seropositive. CDR3 DNA: TGTGCCAGCAGTTTACCACAACCTCCAGCGGGAGGGGGGGAGACCCAGTACTTC. Translated: CASSLPQPPAGGGETQYF.